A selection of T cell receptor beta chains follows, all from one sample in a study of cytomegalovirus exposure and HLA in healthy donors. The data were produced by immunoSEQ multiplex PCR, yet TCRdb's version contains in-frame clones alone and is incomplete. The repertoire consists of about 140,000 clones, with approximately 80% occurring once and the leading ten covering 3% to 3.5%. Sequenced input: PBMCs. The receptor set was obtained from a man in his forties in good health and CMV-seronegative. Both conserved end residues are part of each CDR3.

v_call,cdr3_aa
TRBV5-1,CASSLAPAPEGTQYF
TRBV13,CASSFGGGGFEQFF
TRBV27,CASSHGQGAYEQYF
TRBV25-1,CASSELDSANTGELFF
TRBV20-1,CSAGGGLPQHF
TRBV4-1,CASSQLDRAYEQYF
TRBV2,CASSAAGSYNEQFF
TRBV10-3,CATGGVPTEAFF
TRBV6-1,CATDPQWNQPQHF
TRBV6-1,CASSVYLSGANVLTF
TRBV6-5,CASSYSHPRTDTQYF
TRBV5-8,CASSFAGTSGNTGELFF
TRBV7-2,CASSPLGTVAGNTIYF
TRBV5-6,CASSLSQVMLLTDTQYF
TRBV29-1,CSASPGTANTGELFF
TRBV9,CASLRSGRADNEQFF
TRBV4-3,CASGGSGETQYF
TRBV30,CAAGLAKNIQYF
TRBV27,CASSLSPSGSAQETQYF
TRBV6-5,CATWEGYTEAFF
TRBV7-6,CASSLGTGQESYEQYF
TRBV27,CASSLPGGETQYF
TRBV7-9,CASSPSGGTEAFF
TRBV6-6,CASRGRTGNTEAFF
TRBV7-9,CASTQVGAYNEQFF
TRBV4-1,CASSQVGANYGYTF
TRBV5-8,CASSPGLAGPQETQYF
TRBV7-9,CASSLRTGRDEQYF